These T cell receptor beta chains were read from a single sample in a study of shared clonotypes between healthy human individuals. Method: immunoSEQ multiplex PCR; TCRdb's copy keeps in-frame clones and lacks some. This sample has approximately 2.1 million clones, with over 85% found just once. Sequenced material: naive CD4+ T cells from PBMCs. The receptors were gathered from a young man in good health. Some clones in this sample may be carry-over from other donors' samples. The CDR3 runs from the conserved cysteine through the conserved F or W. D genes are given only for firm matches. Only some rows state a clone size, as once, few, many or a class for expanded clones.

D gene	clone size	J gene	V gene	CDR3 DNA	CDR3 protein
TRBD1	.	TRBJ2-1	TRBV5-4	TGTGCCAGCAGCTTGGGAGGGGGCGGAATATACAATGAGCAGTTCTTC	CASSLGGGGIYNEQFF
.	.	TRBJ2-2	TRBV2	TGTGCCAGCAGTCTCCTAGGGATCACCGGGGAGCTGTTTTTT	CASSLLGITGELFF
TRBD2	.	TRBJ2-2	TRBV10-1	TGCGCCAGCAGTGAGTTTGGGACTAGCGGGAGGGCCGGGAACACCGGGGAGCTGTTTTTT	CASSEFGTSGRAGNTGELFF
.	.	TRBJ1-3	TRBV7-6	TGTGCCAGCAGCCCACAATTGGTCGGTTCTGGAAACACCATATATTTT	CASSPQLVGSGNTIYF
.	.	TRBJ1-1	TRBV7-3	TGTGCCAGCAGCTACAGGGCGGGCACTGAAGCTTTCTTT	CASSYRAGTEAFF
TRBD2	.	TRBJ2-7	TRBV27	TGTGCCAGCAGGGGACTAGCGGGAGGCCGCTCCTACGAGCAGTACTTC	CASRGLAGGRSYEQYF
.	.	TRBJ2-3	TRBV4-2	TGTGCCAGCAGCCAAGCGGGAGTGGGAGATACGCAGTATTTT	CASSQAGVGDTQYF
.	.	TRBJ2-5	TRBV7-2	TGTGCCAGCAGCTTAAGGCGGAGTAGCTGGCTGTTATCGGAAGAGACCCAGTACTTC	CASSLRRSSWLLSEETQYF
TRBD2	.	TRBJ2-1	TRBV5-1	TGCGCCAGCAGCTCCATAGCGGGAGGCCCATCCGGTGAGCAGTTCTTC	CASSSIAGGPSGEQFF
TRBD2	.	TRBJ2-7	TRBV7-2	TGTGCCAGCAGCTTAGTGCCGGGAGGGCCCCTCGAGCAGTACTTC	CASSLVPGGPLEQYF
TRBD1	.	TRBJ1-1	TRBV7-9	TGTGCCAGCAGCTTAGCGGGACAGCTGAACACTGAAGCTTTCTTT	CASSLAGQLNTEAFF
TRBD1	.	TRBJ1-2	TRBV6-1	TGTGCCAGCAGTGCCGGACAGGCGCCCCGTTATGGCTACACCTTC	CASSAGQAPRYGYTF
.	once	TRBJ1-2	TRBV4-3	TGCGCCAGCAGCCAAGAGGGGGGCCTCTCTGGCTACACCTTC	CASSQEGGLSGYTF
.	once	TRBJ2-2	TRBV28	TGTGCCAGCAGGGGGAATACCGGGACTCCGAACACCGGGGAGCTGTTTTTT	CASRGNTGTPNTGELFF
.	.	TRBJ1-1	TRBV19	TGTGCCAGTAGTATGGGACCGGACACTGAAGCTTTCTTT	CASSMGPDTEAFF
TRBD2	once	TRBJ2-3	TRBV11-3	TGTGCCAGCAGCTTAGGGCGGGGGAGCACAGATACGCAGTATTTT	CASSLGRGSTDTQYF
.	.	TRBJ2-1	TRBV9	TGTGCCAGCAGCTCCCATTTTGGAAACTCCTACAATGAGCAGTTCTTC	CASSSHFGNSYNEQFF
.	.	TRBJ2-7	TRBV5-4	TGTGCCAGCAGCGCAGGAGGGGACGAGCAGTACTTC	CASSAGGDEQYF
.	few	TRBJ2-3	TRBV30	TGTGCCTGGAGTGTATTCACAGATACGCAGTATTTT	CAWSVFTDTQYF
TRBD2	.	TRBJ2-1	TRBV10-3	TGTGCCATCAGTGAGTCTTTCGTGGGACTAGCGGGAATCAATGAGCAGTTCTTC	CAISESFVGLAGINEQFF
TRBD2	.	TRBJ2-1	TRBV9	TGTGCCAGCAGCGTGGGACTGGCGGGAGACAATGAGCAGTTCTTC	CASSVGLAGDNEQFF
.	.	TRBJ2-7	TRBV5-4	TGTGCCAGCAGCTCGCGGACAGAGAGCTCCTACGAGCAGTACTTC	CASSSRTESSYEQYF
.	.	TRBJ2-3	TRBV10-1	TGCGCCAGCCCACCGAGGACGGATACGCAGTATTTT	CASPPRTDTQYF
.	.	TRBJ1-3	TRBV7-6	TGTGCCAGCAGACAATTCGGGGGGGACACCATATATTTT	CASRQFGGDTIYF
TRBD1	.	TRBJ1-5	TRBV30	TGTGCCTGGAGTCGACAGGGGTGGAATGGCAATCAGCCCCAGCATTTT	CAWSRQGWNGNQPQHF
TRBD1	.	TRBJ2-1	TRBV5-1	TGCGCCAGCAGCACGAAGACAGGGGGCGCCCCCTACAATGAGCAGTTCTTC	CASSTKTGGAPYNEQFF
TRBD2	.	TRBJ2-5	TRBV4-3	TGCGCCAGCAGCCAAGACGCCAGCGGGAGGACCCAGACCCAGTACTTC	CASSQDASGRTQTQYF
TRBD2	.	TRBJ2-1	TRBV5-1	TGCGCCAGCAGCTTGGGACTAGCGGGAGGGTACAATGAGCAGTTCTTC	CASSLGLAGGYNEQFF
.	.	TRBJ1-2	TRBV2	TGTGCCAGCAGTGAGGGGACTAACTATGGCTACACCTTC	CASSEGTNYGYTF
.	.	TRBJ1-5	TRBV4-1	TGCGCCAGCGCCCTGGGGACGAAAAGCAATCAGCCCCAGCATTTT	CASALGTKSNQPQHF
TRBD1	.	TRBJ2-7	TRBV11-2	TGTGCCAGCAGAAAACCGGGACAGGGGGCTCGCGAGCAGTACTTC	CASRKPGQGAREQYF
TRBD1	.	TRBJ1-1	TRBV28	TGTGCCAGCATTCAAGGGTACAGGGGGCTCAACACTGAAGCTTTCTTT	CASIQGYRGLNTEAFF
TRBD1	.	TRBJ2-1	TRBV5-1	TGCGCCAGCAGCTGGGCCGGGACAGGGCAGTTCTTC	CASSWAGTGQFF